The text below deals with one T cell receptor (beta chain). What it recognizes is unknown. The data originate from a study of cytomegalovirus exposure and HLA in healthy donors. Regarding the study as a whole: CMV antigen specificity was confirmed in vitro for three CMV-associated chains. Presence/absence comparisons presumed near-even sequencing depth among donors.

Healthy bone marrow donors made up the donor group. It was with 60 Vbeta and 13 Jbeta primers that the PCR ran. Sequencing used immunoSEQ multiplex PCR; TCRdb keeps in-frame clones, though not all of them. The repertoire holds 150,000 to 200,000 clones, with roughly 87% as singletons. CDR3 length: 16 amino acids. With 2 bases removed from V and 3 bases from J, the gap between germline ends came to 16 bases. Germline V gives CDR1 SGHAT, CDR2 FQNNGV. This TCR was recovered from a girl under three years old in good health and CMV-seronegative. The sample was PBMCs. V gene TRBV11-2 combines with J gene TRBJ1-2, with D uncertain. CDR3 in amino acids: CASSLSARLIHYGYTF. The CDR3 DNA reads TGTGCCAGCAGCTTATCCGCTAGGTTAATTCACTATGGCTACACCTTC.